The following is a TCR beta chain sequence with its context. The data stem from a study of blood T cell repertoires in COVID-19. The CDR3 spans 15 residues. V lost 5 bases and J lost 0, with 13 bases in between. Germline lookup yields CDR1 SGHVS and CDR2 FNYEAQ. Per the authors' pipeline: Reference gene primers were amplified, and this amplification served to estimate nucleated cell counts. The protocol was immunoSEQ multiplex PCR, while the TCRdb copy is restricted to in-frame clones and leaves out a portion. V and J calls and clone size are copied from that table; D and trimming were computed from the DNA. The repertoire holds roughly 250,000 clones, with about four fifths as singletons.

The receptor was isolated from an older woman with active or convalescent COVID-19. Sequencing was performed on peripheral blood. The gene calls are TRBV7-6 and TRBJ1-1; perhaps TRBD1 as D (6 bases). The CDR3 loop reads CASSPRGGLNTEAFF. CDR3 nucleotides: TGTGCCAGCAGCCCGAGGGGGGGCTTGAACACTGAAGCTTTCTTT.